This TCR beta chain was recorded in a study of T cell repertoires in cytomegalovirus infection. Turning to the study itself: CMV infection and matching HLA type were both indicated by public TCR beta signatures. Study-level findings and limits: Dominating the ex vivo response were TCR beta clonotypes that were CMV-specific and HLA-C-restricted.

This clonotype has just a few counts. Its specificity is unknown. Germline V gene sequence: CDR1 SGHTA, CDR2 FQGNSA. This CDR3 has 12 amino acids. V lost 4 bases, J lost 7 bases, and 10 bases lay in between. TCRdb fed the reads into MiXCR, producing one record per CDR3 protein. The data show roughly 120,000 distinct CDR3 sequences, around 28% seen once. This rearrangement joins TRBV7-2 to TRBJ1-1; D not certain. The origin of this receptor is a human donor in good health (CMV status not recorded). Some clones in this sample may be carry-over from other donors' samples. Sequencing was performed on CD8+ T cells from cultured PBMCs, taken from culture after CMV antigen stimulation. The DNA for the CDR3 is TGTGCCAGCAGCTCCGCCCTGAGTGAAGCTTTCTTT. This codes for CASSSALSEAFF.